This TCR beta chain stems from a study of T cell changes during pregnancy in multiple sclerosis (dated by TCRdb to the late 2010s). About the full investigation: Changes in the T cell repertoire over the course of pregnancy were examined in this study in women with multiple sclerosis.

The method behind the library was the immunoSEQ multiplex PCR assay. Held by TCRdb, this immuneACCESS table contains in-frame sequences only and omits some clones. Under half of the omission traces to an unresolved V gene where checked; the cause of the rest is unknown. The sample includes tens of thousands of clones, with about 91% observed a single time. The ten most abundant clones make up roughly 10% of the sample. In the case of this clone: Its antigen is not yet known. No much larger clone exists at a distance of one base, and base qualities are not known.

CDR1 and CDR2 were assigned from the germline V gene as LGHNA and YSLEER. The germline ends are 14 bases apart after V is trimmed by 3 bases and J by 2 bases. The CDR3, from cysteine to phenylalanine, totals 16 residues. Just the 48-base CDR3 DNA is kept, in frame starting at base 1. The sequence derives from a female donor with multiple sclerosis, enrolled in a pregnancy study. The rearrangement combines TRBV4-3 with TRBJ1-5, with TRBD1 as a weak D call on 6 bases. Here the sequenced sample was CD8+ T cells from peripheral blood mononuclear cells, taken in the third trimester of pregnancy. The nucleotide sequence reads as follows: TGCGCCAGCAGCCAGTACAGGGTAGGCGGCAATCAGCCCCAGCATTTT. Translated, this is CASSQYRVGGNQPQHF.